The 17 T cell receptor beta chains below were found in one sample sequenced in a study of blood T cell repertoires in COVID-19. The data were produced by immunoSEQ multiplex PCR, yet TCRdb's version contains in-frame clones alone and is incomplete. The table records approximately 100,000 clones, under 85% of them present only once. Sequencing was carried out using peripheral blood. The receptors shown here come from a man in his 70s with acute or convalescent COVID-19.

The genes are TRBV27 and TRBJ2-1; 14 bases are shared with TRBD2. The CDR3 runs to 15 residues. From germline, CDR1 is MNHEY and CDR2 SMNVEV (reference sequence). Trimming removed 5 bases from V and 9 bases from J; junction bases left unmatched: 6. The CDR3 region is CASSPRGLAGGEQFF. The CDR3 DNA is TGTGCCAGCAGTCCGAGAGGACTAGCGGGAGGTGAGCAGTTCTTC.

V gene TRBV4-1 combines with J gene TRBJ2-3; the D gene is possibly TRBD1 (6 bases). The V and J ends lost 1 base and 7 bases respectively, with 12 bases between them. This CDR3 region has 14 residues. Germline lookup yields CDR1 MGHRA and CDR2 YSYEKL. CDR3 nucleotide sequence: TGCGCCAGCAGCCAAGCGCCACAGGGCCATACGCAGTATTTT. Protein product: CASSQAPQGHTQYF.

The CDR3 reads CSASSMDRGTDTQYF. DNA for the CDR3: TGCAGTGCTAGTAGTATGGACAGGGGGACAGATACGCAGTATTTT. The chain employs TRBV20-1 and TRBJ2-3; 10 bases match TRBD1. The CDR3 is made up of 15 amino acids. The J segment lost 3 bases and the V segment lost 3 bases, leaving 6 bases of the junction unmatched. Germline V gene data show CDR1 as DFQATT and CDR2 as SNEGSKA (reference sequence).

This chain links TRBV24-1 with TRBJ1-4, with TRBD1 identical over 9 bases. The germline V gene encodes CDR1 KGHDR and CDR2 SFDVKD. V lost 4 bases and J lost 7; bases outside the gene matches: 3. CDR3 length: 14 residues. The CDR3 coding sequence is TGTGCCACCAGTGACAACAGGGGGCCTGAAAAACTGTTTTTT. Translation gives CATSDNRGPEKLFF.

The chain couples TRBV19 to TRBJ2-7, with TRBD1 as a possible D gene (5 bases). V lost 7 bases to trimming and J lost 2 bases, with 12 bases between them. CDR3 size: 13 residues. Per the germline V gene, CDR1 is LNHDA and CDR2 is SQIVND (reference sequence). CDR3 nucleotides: TGTGCCAGTACAGGGTCCTTCCCCTACGAGCAGTACTTC. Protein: CASTGSFPYEQYF.

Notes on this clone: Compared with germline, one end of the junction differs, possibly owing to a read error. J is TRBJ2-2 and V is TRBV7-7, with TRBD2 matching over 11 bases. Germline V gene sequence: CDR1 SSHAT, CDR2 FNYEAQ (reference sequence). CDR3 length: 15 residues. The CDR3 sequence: CASRSGTSGPGELFF. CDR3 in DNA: TGTGCTAGCAGGTCCGGGACTAGCGGTCCCGGGGAGCTGTTTTTT.

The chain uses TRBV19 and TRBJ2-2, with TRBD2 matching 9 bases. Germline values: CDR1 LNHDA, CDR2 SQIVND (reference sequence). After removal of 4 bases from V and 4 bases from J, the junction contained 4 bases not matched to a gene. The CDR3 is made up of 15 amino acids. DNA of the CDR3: TGTGCCAGTAGTAGGCGGGAGGGAGGCACCGGGGAGCTGTTTTTT. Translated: CASSRREGGTGELFF.

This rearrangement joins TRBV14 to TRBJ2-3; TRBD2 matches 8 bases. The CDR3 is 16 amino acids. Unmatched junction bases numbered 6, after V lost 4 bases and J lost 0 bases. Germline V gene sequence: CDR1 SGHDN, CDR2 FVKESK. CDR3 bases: TGTGCCAGCAGCCGGGTAGCGGGACCTAGCACAGATACGCAGTATTTT. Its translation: CASSRVAGPSTDTQYF.

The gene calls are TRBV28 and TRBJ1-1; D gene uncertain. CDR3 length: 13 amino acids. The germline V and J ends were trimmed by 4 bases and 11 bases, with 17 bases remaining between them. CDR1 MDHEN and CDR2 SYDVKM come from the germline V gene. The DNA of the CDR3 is TGTGCCAGCAGTTCCAGTTTGTCAGAGAGGGCTTTCTTT. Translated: CASSSSLSERAFF.

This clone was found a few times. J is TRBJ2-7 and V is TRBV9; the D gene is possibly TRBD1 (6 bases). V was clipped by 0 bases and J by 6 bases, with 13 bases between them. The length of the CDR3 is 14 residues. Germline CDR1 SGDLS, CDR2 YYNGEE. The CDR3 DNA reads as TGTGCCAGCAGCGTAGAACCAGGGGTCGGCGAGCAGTACTTC. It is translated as CASSVEPGVGEQYF.

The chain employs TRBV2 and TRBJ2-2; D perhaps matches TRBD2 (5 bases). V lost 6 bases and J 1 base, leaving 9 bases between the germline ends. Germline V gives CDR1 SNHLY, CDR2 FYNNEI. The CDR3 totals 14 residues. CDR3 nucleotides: TGTGCCAGCAGGGGAGAGTTGAACACCGGGGAGCTGTTTTTT. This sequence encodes CASRGELNTGELFF. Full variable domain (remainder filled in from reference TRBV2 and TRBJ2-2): EPEVTQTPSHQVTQMGQEVILRCVPISNHLYFYWYRQILGQKVEFLVSFYNNEISEKSEIFDDQFSVERPDGSNFTLKIRSTKLEDSAMYFCASRGELNTGELFFGEGSRLTVL.

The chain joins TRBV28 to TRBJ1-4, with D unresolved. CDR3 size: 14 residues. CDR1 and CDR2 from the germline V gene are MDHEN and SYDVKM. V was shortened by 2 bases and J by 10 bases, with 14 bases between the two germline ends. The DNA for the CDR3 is TGTGCCAGCAGTTTAGTCGACGGTAGAGGAAAACTGTTTTTT. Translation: CASSLVDGRGKLFF.

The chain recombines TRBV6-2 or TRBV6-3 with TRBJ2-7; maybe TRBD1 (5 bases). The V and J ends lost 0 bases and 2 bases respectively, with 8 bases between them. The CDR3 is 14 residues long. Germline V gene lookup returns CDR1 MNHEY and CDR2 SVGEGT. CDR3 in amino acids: CASSYSTATYEQYF. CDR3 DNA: TGTGCCAGCAGTTACTCGACAGCCACCTACGAGCAGTACTTC.

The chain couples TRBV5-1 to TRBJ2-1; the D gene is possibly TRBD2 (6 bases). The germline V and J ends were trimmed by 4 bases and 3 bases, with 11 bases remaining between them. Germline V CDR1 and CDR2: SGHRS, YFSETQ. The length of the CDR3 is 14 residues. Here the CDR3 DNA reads TGCGCCAGCAGCCCTGGGACTTTCTACAATGAGCAGTTCTTC. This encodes CASSPGTFYNEQFF.

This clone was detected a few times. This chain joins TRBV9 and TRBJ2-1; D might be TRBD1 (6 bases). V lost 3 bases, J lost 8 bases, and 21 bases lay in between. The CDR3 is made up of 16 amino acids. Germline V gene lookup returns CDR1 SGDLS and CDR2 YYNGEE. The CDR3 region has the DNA TGTGCCAGCAGCGCCCTAACAGGGACGGGGCTGCATGAGCAGTTCTTC. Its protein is CASSALTGTGLHEQFF. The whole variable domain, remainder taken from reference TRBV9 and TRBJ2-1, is DSGVTQTPKHLITATGQRVTLRCSPRSGDLSVYWYQQSLDQGLQFLIQYYNGEERAKGNILERFSAQQFPDLHSELNLSSLELGDSALYFCASSALTGTGLHEQFFGPGTRLTVL.

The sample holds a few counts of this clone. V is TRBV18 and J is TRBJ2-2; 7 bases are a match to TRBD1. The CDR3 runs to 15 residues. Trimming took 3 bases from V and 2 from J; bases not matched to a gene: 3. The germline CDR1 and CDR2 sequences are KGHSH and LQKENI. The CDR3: CASSPGTVNTGELFF. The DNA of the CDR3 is TGTGCCAGCTCACCTGGGACAGTTAACACCGGGGAGCTGTTTTTT.

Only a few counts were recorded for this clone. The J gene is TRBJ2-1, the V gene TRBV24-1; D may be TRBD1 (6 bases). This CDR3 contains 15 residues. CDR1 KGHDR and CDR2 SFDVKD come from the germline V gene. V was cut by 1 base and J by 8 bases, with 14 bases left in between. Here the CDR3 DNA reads TGTGCCACCAGTGATTTATACAGGGATGTCCATGAGCAGTTCTTC. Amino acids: CATSDLYRDVHEQFF.